This note documents a single T cell receptor beta chain sequence. The sample is drawn from a study of shared clonotypes between healthy human individuals. Turning to the study itself: Donor ages ranged 18 to 49 years: a couple of women, a few men.

Positive CCR7 selection of CD45RO-negative cells yielded the naive CD8 cells, and terminally differentiated effector memory CD45RA+ cells were excluded. Healthy HIV-negative adults without recent acute infections or vaccinations served as donors. The table came from immunoSEQ multiplex PCR; TCRdb's copy has only in-frame clones and leaves some out. Of hundreds of thousands of clones listed, around 96% are singletons. V was pared by 7 bases and J by 3 bases, with 2 bases of the junction left unmatched. CDR1 is SQVTM, CDR2 ANQGSEA, per germline. The CDR3 has 11 amino acids. The chain couples TRBV29-1 to TRBJ2-7; 8 bases match TRBD1. The sample consisted of naive CD8+ T cells sorted from blood. This receptor was identified in a man aged 30 to 45 in good health. CDR3 in DNA: TGCAGCGCCGACAGGGGCTACGAGCAGTACTTC. It encodes CSADRGYEQYF.